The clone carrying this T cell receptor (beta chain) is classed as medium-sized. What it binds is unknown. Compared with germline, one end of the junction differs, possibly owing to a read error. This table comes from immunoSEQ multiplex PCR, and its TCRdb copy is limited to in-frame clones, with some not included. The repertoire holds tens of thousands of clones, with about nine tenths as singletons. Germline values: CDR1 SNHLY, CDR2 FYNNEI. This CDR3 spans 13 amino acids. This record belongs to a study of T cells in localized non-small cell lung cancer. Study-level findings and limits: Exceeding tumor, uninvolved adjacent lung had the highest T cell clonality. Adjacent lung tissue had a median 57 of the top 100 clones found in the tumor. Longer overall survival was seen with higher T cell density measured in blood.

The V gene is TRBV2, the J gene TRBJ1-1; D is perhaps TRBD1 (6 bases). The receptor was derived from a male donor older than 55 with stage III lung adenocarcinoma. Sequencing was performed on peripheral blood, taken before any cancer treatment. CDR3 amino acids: CAGRGSEKAEAFF. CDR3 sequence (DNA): TGTGCCGGCAGGGGAAGTGAGAAGGCTGAAGCTTTCTTT.